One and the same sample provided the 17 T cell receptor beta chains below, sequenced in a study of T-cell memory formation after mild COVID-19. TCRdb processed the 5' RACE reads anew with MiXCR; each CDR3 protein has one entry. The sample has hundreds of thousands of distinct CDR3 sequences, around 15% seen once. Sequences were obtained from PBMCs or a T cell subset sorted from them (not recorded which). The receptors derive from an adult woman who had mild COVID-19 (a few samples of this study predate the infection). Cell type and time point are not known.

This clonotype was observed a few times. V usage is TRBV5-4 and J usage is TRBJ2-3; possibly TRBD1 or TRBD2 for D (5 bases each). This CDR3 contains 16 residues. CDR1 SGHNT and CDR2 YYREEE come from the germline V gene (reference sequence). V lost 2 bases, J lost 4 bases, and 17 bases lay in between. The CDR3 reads CASSLHDSRGPDTQYF. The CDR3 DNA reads TGTGCCAGCAGCTTACATGACAGTAGGGGACCAGATACGCAGTATTTT.

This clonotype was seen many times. The CDR3 region is CASSLPRLVRTYNEQFF. Here the CDR3 DNA reads TGCGCCAGCAGCCTCCCGAGACTTGTTCGAACCTACAATGAGCAGTTCTTC. The chain employs TRBV4-1 and TRBJ2-1; D uncertain. V was shortened by 4 bases and J by 2 bases, with 18 bases between the two germline ends. The CDR3 is 17 amino acids. Germline CDR1 is MGHRA and CDR2 is YSYEKL.

Here the CDR3 reads CSARAALLSYEQYF. DNA of the CDR3: TGCAGTGCTAGAGCGGCCTTATTGTCCTACGAGCAGTACTTC. V usage is TRBV20-1 and J usage is TRBJ2-7; no clear D gene. This CDR3 has 14 residues. Germline V CDR1 and CDR2: DFQATT, SNEGSKA (reference sequence). V was trimmed by 1 base and J by 1 base, leaving 11 bases between them.

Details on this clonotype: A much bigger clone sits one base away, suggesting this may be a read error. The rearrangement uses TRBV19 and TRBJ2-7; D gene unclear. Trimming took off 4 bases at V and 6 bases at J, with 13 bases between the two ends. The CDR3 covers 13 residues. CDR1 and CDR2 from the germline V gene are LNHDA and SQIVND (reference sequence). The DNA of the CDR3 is TGTGCCAGTAGTAACCAGGAATACTGCGAGCAGTACTTC. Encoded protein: CASSNQEYCEQYF.

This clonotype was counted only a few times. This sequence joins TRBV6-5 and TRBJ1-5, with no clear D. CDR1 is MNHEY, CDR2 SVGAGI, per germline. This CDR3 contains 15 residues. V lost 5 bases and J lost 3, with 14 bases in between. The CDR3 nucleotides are TGTGCCAGCAGTCAAAGCCGGGCCGACAATCAGCCCCAGCATTTT. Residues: CASSQSRADNQPQHF.

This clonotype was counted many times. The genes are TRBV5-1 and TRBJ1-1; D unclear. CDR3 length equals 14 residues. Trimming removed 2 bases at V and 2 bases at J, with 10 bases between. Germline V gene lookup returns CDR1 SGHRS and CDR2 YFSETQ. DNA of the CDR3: TGCGCCAGCAGCTTTGGGCAGGACAACACTGAAGCTTTCTTT. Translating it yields CASSFGQDNTEAFF.

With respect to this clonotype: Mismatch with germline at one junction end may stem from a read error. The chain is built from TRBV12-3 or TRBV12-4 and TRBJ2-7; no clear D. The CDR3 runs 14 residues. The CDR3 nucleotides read TGTGCCAGCAGTTCGGGCGGAATCTCCTCCGAGCAGTACTTC. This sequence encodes CASSSGGISSEQYF.

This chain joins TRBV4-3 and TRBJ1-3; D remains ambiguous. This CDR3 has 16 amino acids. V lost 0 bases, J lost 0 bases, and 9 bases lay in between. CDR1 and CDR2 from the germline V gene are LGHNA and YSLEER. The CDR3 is CASSQDRGISGNTIYF. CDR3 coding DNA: TGCGCCAGCAGCCAAGATCGCGGGATCTCTGGAAACACCATATATTTT.

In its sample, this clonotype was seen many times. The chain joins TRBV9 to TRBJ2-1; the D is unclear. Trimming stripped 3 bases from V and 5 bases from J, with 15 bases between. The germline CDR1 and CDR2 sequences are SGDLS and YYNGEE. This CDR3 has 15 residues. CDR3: CASSASPRGNNEQFF. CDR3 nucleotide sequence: TGTGCCAGCAGCGCCTCGCCGCGAGGCAACAATGAGCAGTTCTTC.

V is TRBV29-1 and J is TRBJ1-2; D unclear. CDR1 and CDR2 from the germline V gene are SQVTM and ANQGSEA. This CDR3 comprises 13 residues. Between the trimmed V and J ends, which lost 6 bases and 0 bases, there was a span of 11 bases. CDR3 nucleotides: TGCAGCGTCCCCGACTTGGCTAACTATGGCTACACCTTC. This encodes CSVPDLANYGYTF. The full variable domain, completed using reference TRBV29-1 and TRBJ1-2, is SAVISQKPSRDICQRGTSLTIQCQVDSQVTMMFWYRQQPGQSLTLIATANQGSEATYESGFVIDKFPISRPNLTFSTLTVSNMSPEDSSIYLCSVPDLANYGYTFGSGTRLTVV.

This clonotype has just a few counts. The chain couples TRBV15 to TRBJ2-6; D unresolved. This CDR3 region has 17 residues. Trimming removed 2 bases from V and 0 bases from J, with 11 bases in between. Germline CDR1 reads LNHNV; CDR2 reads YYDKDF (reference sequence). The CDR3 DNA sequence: TGTGCCACCAGCAGATCCACTTCCTACTCTGGGGCCAACGTCCTGACTTTC. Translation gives CATSRSTSYSGANVLTF.

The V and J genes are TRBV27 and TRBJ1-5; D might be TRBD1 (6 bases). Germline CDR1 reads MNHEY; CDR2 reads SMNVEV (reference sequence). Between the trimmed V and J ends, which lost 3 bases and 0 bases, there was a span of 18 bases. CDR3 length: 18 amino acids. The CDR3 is CASSFSGGLGNSNQPQHF. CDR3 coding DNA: TGTGCCAGCAGTTTTTCCGGGGGGCTAGGAAATAGCAATCAGCCCCAGCATTTT.

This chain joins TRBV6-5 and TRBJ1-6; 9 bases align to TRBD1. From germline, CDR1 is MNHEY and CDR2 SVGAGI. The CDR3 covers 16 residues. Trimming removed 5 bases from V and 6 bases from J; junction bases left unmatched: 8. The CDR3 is CASSKDRDRVNSPLHF. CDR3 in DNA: TGTGCCAGCAGTAAAGACCGGGACAGGGTTAATTCACCCCTCCACTTT.

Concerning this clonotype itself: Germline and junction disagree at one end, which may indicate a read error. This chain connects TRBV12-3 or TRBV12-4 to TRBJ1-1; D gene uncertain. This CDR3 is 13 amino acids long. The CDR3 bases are TGTGCCAGCAGTTTAAGGGAGGTAACTGAAGCTCTCTTT. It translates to CASSLREVTEALF.

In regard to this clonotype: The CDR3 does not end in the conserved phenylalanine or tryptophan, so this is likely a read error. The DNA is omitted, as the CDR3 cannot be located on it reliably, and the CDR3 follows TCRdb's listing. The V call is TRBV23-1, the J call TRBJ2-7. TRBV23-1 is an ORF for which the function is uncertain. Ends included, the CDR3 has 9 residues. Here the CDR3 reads CASSQSWSP.

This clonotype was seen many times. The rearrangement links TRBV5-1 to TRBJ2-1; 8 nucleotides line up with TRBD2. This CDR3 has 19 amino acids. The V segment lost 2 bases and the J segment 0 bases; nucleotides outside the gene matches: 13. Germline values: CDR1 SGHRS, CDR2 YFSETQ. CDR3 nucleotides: TGCGCCAGCAGCTTTACCGGGACTAGTTTACTAAGCTCCTACAATGAGCAGTTCTTC. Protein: CASSFTGTSLLSSYNEQFF.

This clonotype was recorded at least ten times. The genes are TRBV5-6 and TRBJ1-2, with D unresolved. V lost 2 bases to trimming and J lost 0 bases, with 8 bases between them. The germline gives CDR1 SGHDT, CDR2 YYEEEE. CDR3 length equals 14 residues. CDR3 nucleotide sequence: TGTGCCAGCAGCTTTTATACAGCTAACTATGGCTACACCTTC. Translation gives CASSFYTANYGYTF. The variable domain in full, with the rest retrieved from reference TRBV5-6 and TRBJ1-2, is DAGVTQSPTHLIKTRGQQVTLRCSPKSGHDTVSWYQQALGQGPQFIFQYYEEEERQRGNFPDRFSGHQFPNYSSELNVNALLLGDSALYLCASSFYTANYGYTFGSGTRLTVV.